A selection of T cell receptor beta chains follows, all from one sample in a study of T cell changes during pregnancy in multiple sclerosis. Sequencing used immunoSEQ multiplex PCR; TCRdb keeps in-frame clones, though not all of them. The table shows around 110,000 clones, with about nine tenths occurring only once. This sample comprised peripheral blood, obtained in the third trimester of pregnancy. These receptors were obtained from a female donor in good health, enrolled as a control in a pregnancy study. Each CDR3 is given with its conserved first and last residue.

v_call	j_call	cdr3_length	cdr3_aa
TRBV11-1	TRBJ1-4	17	CASSPEQGSATNEKLFF
TRBV7-2	TRBJ1-3	14	CASSPGFSGNTIYF
TRBV4-1	TRBJ2-5	14	CASSQAFSKETQYF
TRBV5-8	TRBJ1-5	16	CASSLDGRGPNQPQHF
TRBV30	TRBJ2-5	13	CAGGPGLEETQYF
TRBV6-1	TRBJ1-6	14	CASRERDGNSPLHF
TRBV5-4	TRBJ2-1	14	CASTSGTRVHEQFF
TRBV18	TRBJ2-1	15	CASSLGVSGINEQFF
TRBV7-9	TRBJ2-3	16	CASRLLRDRGPDTQYF
TRBV6-6	TRBJ2-7	15	CASSYSPTGPYEQYF
TRBV4-3	TRBJ2-2	16	CASSHPGQGSTGELFF
TRBV5-6	TRBJ2-2	16	CASSRSGGWNTGELFF
TRBV12-5	TRBJ1-5	18	CASGMDRYLFPSNQPQHF
TRBV7-6	TRBJ2-1	14	CASSDGGSYNEQFF
TRBV27	TRBJ1-2	15	CASSPNLEHVDGYTF
TRBV25-1	TRBJ1-1	15	CASRNILTGVTEAFF
TRBV5-1	TRBJ1-2	13	CASSFDLPGGYTF